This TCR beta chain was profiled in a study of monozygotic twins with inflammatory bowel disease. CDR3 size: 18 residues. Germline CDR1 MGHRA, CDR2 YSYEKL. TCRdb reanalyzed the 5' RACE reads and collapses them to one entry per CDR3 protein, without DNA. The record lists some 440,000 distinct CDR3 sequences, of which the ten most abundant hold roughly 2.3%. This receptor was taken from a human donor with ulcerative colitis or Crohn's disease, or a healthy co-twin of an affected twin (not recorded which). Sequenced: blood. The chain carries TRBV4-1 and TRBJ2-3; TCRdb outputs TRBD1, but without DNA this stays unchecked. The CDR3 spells CASTYTALGTPVPDTQYF.